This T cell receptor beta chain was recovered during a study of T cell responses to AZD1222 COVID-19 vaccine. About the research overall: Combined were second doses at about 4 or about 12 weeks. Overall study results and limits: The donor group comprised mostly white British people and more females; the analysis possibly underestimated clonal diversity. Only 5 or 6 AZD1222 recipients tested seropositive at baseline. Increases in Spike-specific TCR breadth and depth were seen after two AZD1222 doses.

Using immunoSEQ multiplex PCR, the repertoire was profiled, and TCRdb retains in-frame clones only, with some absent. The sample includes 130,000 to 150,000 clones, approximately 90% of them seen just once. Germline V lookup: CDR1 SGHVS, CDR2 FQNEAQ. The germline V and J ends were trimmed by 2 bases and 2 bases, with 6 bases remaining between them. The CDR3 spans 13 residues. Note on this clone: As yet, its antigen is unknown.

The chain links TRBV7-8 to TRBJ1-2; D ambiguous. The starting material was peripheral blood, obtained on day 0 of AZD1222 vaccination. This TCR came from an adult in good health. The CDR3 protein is CASSLWQNYGYTF. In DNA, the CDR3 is TGTGCCAGCAGCTTATGGCAAAACTATGGCTACACCTTC.